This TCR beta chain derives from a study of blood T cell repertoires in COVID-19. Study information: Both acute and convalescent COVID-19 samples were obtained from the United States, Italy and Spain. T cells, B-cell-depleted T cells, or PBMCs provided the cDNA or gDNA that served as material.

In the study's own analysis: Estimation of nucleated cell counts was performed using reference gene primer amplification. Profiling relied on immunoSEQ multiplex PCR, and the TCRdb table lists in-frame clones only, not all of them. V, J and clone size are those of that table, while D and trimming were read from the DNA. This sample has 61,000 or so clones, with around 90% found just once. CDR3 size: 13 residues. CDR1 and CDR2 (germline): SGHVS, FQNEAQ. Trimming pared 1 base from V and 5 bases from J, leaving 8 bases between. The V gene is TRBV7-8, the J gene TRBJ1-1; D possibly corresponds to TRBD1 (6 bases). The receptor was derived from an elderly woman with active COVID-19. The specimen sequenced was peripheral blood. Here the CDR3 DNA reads TGTGCCAGCAGCTTAGACAGGGAAACTGAAGCTTTCTTT. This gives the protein CASSLDRETEAFF.